This is a list of T cell receptor beta chains from one sample in a study of human T cells and chemical hapten exposure. TCRdb passed the RACE reads through MiXCR, listing each CDR3 protein once. Among around 80,000 distinct CDR3 sequences listed, approximately 8% were seen once. Sequencing was done on a sample of whole blood. The receptor source for this set is a male donor in good health. Some clones in this sample may be carry-over from other donors' samples. The CDR3 runs from the conserved cysteine through the conserved F or W. The D gene is left open where the match is weak. Not all rows give a size; the values are once, few, many and, for expanded clones, a class.

D gene: TRBD2
J gene: TRBJ2-1
V gene: TRBV20-1
clone size: few
CDR3 protein: CSVSGRAKNEQFF
CDR3 DNA: TGCAGTGTCAGCGGGAGGGCCAAGAATGAGCAGTTCTTC

D gene: NA
J gene: TRBJ2-7
V gene: TRBV7-8
clone size: few
CDR3 protein: CASRLTGTYEQYF
CDR3 DNA: TGTGCCAGCAGGCTGACCGGTACCTACGAGCAGTACTTC

D gene: NA
J gene: TRBJ1-4
V gene: TRBV12-3/TRBV12-4
clone size: NA
CDR3 protein: CASSSSEKLFF
CDR3 DNA: TGTGCCAGCAGTAGCAGTGAAAAACTGTTTTTT

D gene: NA
J gene: TRBJ2-1
V gene: TRBV5-4
clone size: many
CDR3 protein: CASSLEPTSQFF
CDR3 DNA: TGTGCCAGCAGCTTGGAGCCCACCTCTCAGTTCTTC

D gene: TRBD1
J gene: TRBJ2-3
V gene: TRBV5-1
clone size: NA
CDR3 protein: CASSHVGTGGLRDTQYF
CDR3 DNA: TGCGCCAGCAGCCACGTAGGGACAGGGGGCCTGAGAGATACGCAGTATTTT

D gene: NA
J gene: TRBJ2-5
V gene: TRBV20-1
clone size: few
CDR3 protein: CSASTVQETQYF
CDR3 DNA: TGCAGTGCCTCGACAGTCCAAGAGACCCAGTACTTC

D gene: NA
J gene: TRBJ2-6
V gene: TRBV5-1
clone size: medium-sized
CDR3 protein: CASSPYAVSGANVLTF
CDR3 DNA: TGCGCCAGCAGCCCCTACGCGGTCTCTGGGGCCAACGTCCTGACTTTC

D gene: TRBD1
J gene: TRBJ2-3
V gene: TRBV12-3/TRBV12-4
clone size: NA
CDR3 protein: CASSLQDRGLDTQYF
CDR3 DNA: TGTGCCAGCAGTTTGCAGGACAGGGGGTTAGATACGCAGTATTTT

D gene: NA
J gene: TRBJ1-2
V gene: TRBV12-5
clone size: NA
CDR3 protein: CASGLVAMDW
CDR3 DNA: TGTGCTAGTGGTTTGGTTGCGATGGACTGG

D gene: TRBD1
J gene: TRBJ2-7
V gene: TRBV27
clone size: few
CDR3 protein: CASSLFPGTGVPTYEQYF
CDR3 DNA: TGTGCCAGCAGTCTATTCCCCGGGACAGGGGTGCCCACCTACGAGCAGTACTTC

D gene: NA
J gene: TRBJ2-2
V gene: TRBV12-3/TRBV12-4
clone size: NA
CDR3 protein: CASSLQENTGELFF
CDR3 DNA: TGTGCCAGCAGTTTACAAGAGAACACCGGGGAGCTGTTTTTT

D gene: NA
J gene: TRBJ1-1
V gene: TRBV3-1
clone size: few
CDR3 protein: CASSQGGPLWGRDTEAFF
CDR3 DNA: TGTGCCAGCAGCCAAGGAGGCCCCTTATGGGGCAGGGACACTGAAGCTTTCTTT

D gene: NA
J gene: TRBJ1-1
V gene: TRBV11-2
clone size: few
CDR3 protein: CASSLSAGVYTEAFF
CDR3 DNA: TGTGCCAGCAGCTTAAGTGCCGGGGTTTACACTGAAGCTTTCTTT

D gene: NA
J gene: TRBJ1-2
V gene: TRBV12-3/TRBV12-4
clone size: many
CDR3 protein: CASSSPGMDYGYTF
CDR3 DNA: TGTGCCAGCAGTTCCCCGGGGATGGACTATGGCTACACCTTC

D gene: NA
J gene: TRBJ2-5
V gene: TRBV28
clone size: few
CDR3 protein: CASSFGESGETQYF
CDR3 DNA: TGTGCCAGCAGTTTTGGGGAGAGCGGAGAGACCCAGTACTTC

D gene: NA
J gene: TRBJ2-1
V gene: TRBV7-2
clone size: many
CDR3 protein: CASGPRGYNEQFF
CDR3 DNA: TGTGCCAGCGGCCCCCGAGGCTACAATGAGCAGTTCTTC

D gene: TRBD2
J gene: TRBJ2-3
V gene: TRBV29-1
clone size: many
CDR3 protein: CSVAFSGSTDTQYF
CDR3 DNA: TGCAGCGTTGCCTTTAGCGGGAGCACAGATACGCAGTATTTT

D gene: TRBD1
J gene: TRBJ1-2
V gene: TRBV29-1
clone size: few
CDR3 protein: CSVDPGGTGSYGYTF
CDR3 DNA: TGCAGCGTTGACCCCGGCGGGACAGGAAGCTATGGCTACACCTTC

D gene: NA
J gene: TRBJ1-1
V gene: TRBV6-5
clone size: NA
CDR3 protein: CASSSRRTEAFF
CDR3 DNA: TGTGCCAGCAGTTCCCGAAGGACTGAAGCTTTCTTT

D gene: NA
J gene: TRBJ1-1
V gene: TRBV6-2/TRBV6-3
clone size: NA
CDR3 protein: CASTKGVTEAFF
CDR3 DNA: TGTGCCAGCACCAAAGGTGTTACTGAAGCTTTCTTT

D gene: NA
J gene: TRBJ2-7
V gene: TRBV12-3/TRBV12-4
clone size: many
CDR3 protein: CASSSQGMHEQYF
CDR3 DNA: TGTGCCAGCAGTTCACAGGGTATGCACGAGCAGTACTTC

D gene: TRBD1
J gene: TRBJ2-7
V gene: TRBV29-1
clone size: few
CDR3 protein: CSVGDRRYEQYF
CDR3 DNA: TGCAGCGTTGGGGACAGGCGGTACGAGCAGTACTTC

D gene: NA
J gene: TRBJ1-1
V gene: TRBV29-1
clone size: few
CDR3 protein: CSVEDWGTTNTEAFF
CDR3 DNA: TGCAGCGTTGAAGACTGGGGGACAACGAACACTGAAGCTTTCTTT

D gene: NA
J gene: TRBJ2-5
V gene: TRBV20-1
clone size: NA
CDR3 protein: CSARGGGPGQLWNQETQYF
CDR3 DNA: TGCAGTGCTAGAGGAGGGGGGCCCGGACAATTATGGAACCAAGAGACCCAGTACTTC

D gene: TRBD1
J gene: TRBJ1-3
V gene: TRBV9
clone size: few
CDR3 protein: CASSRQGTGNTIYF
CDR3 DNA: TGTGCCAGCTCGAGACAGGGAACTGGAAACACCATATATTTT

D gene: NA
J gene: TRBJ2-7
V gene: TRBV7-6
clone size: few
CDR3 protein: CASSSPGGADYEQYF
CDR3 DNA: TGTGCCAGCAGCTCGCCGGGCGGGGCAGACTACGAGCAGTACTTC

D gene: NA
J gene: TRBJ2-2
V gene: TRBV20-1
clone size: many
CDR3 protein: CSAFERGPGGELFF
CDR3 DNA: TGCAGTGCTTTTGAACGGGGGCCTGGCGGGGAGCTGTTTTTT

D gene: NA
J gene: TRBJ2-3
V gene: TRBV25-1
clone size: few
CDR3 protein: CASTRSGRRDTQYF
CDR3 DNA: TGTGCCAGCACAAGATCCGGGAGAAGAGATACGCAGTATTTT

D gene: NA
J gene: TRBJ1-5
V gene: TRBV6-2/TRBV6-3
clone size: NA
CDR3 protein: CASSYGHSNQPQHF
CDR3 DNA: TGTGCCAGCAGTTACGGGCATAGCAATCAGCCCCAGCATTTT

D gene: NA
J gene: TRBJ2-5
V gene: TRBV27
clone size: few
CDR3 protein: CASRPSGEETQYF
CDR3 DNA: TGTGCCAGCAGACCCTCGGGAGAAGAGACCCAGTACTTC

D gene: TRBD1
J gene: TRBJ1-5
V gene: TRBV4-2
clone size: few
CDR3 protein: CASSQDLQGNQPQHF
CDR3 DNA: TGTGCCAGCAGCCAAGATCTACAGGGGAATCAGCCCCAGCATTTT

D gene: NA
J gene: TRBJ1-2
V gene: TRBV11-2
clone size: NA
CDR3 protein: CASSFSTGSYGYTF
CDR3 DNA: TGTGCCAGCAGTTTCAGCACAGGGAGCTATGGCTACACCTTC

D gene: TRBD1
J gene: TRBJ1-4
V gene: TRBV20-1
clone size: NA
CDR3 protein: CSARIQGGLVGDEKLFF
CDR3 DNA: TGCAGTGCCAGGATACAGGGGGGGCTCGTTGGGGATGAAAAACTGTTTTTT

D gene: TRBD1
J gene: TRBJ2-5
V gene: TRBV27
clone size: NA
CDR3 protein: CASSTLGQGGPKTQYF
CDR3 DNA: TGTGCCAGCAGTACCCTTGGACAGGGGGGGCCGAAGACCCAGTACTTC

D gene: NA
J gene: TRBJ2-2
V gene: TRBV5-1
clone size: NA
CDR3 protein: CASSLGEALRTPGSCFF
CDR3 DNA: NA

D gene: NA
J gene: TRBJ1-3
V gene: TRBV7-2
clone size: NA
CDR3 protein: CASSSTGRSGNTIYF
CDR3 DNA: TGTGCCAGCAGCTCCACAGGGCGCTCTGGAAACACCATATATTTT

D gene: TRBD2
J gene: TRBJ2-3
V gene: TRBV7-6
clone size: NA
CDR3 protein: CASSLTSGGGPTDTQYF
CDR3 DNA: TGTGCCAGCAGCTTGACTAGCGGGGGGGGCCCCACAGATACGCAGTATTTT

D gene: NA
J gene: TRBJ2-1
V gene: TRBV25-1
clone size: NA
CDR3 protein: CASSGTSYNEQFF
CDR3 DNA: TGTGCCAGCAGTGGGACATCATACAATGAGCAGTTCTTC

D gene: NA
J gene: TRBJ1-5
V gene: TRBV3-1
clone size: NA
CDR3 protein: CASSQDLRNQPQHF
CDR3 DNA: TGTGCCAGCAGCCAAGATCTAAGGAATCAGCCCCAGCATTTT

D gene: NA
J gene: TRBJ1-2
V gene: TRBV6-1
clone size: many
CDR3 protein: CASSLQVYGYTF
CDR3 DNA: TGTGCCAGCAGTCTACAGGTCTATGGCTACACCTTC

D gene: NA
J gene: TRBJ2-2
V gene: TRBV24-1
clone size: many
CDR3 protein: CATEGGGELFF
CDR3 DNA: TGTGCCACCGAAGGAGGCGGGGAGCTGTTTTTT

D gene: NA
J gene: TRBJ2-7
V gene: TRBV12-3/TRBV12-4
clone size: NA
CDR3 protein: CASSLEASSEQYF
CDR3 DNA: TGTGCCAGCAGTTTAGAGGCTAGCTCCGAGCAGTACTTC

D gene: TRBD1
J gene: TRBJ2-7
V gene: TRBV12-3/TRBV12-4
clone size: many
CDR3 protein: CASSRDGTGVPYEQYF
CDR3 DNA: TGTGCCAGCAGTCGAGATGGGACAGGGGTGCCCTACGAGCAGTACTTC

D gene: NA
J gene: TRBJ2-1
V gene: TRBV12-3/TRBV12-4
clone size: NA
CDR3 protein: CASSLVSSSPPNEQFF
CDR3 DNA: TGTGCCAGCAGTTTAGTGTCTAGCTCGCCCCCCAATGAGCAGTTCTTC

D gene: NA
J gene: TRBJ1-1
V gene: TRBV5-5
clone size: NA
CDR3 protein: CASSFNTEAFF
CDR3 DNA: TGTGCCAGCAGCTTTAACACTGAAGCTTTCTTT

D gene: NA
J gene: TRBJ1-5
V gene: TRBV6-6
clone size: many
CDR3 protein: CASSYLEVSNQPQHF
CDR3 DNA: TGTGCCAGCAGTTACTTGGAGGTTAGCAATCAGCCCCAGCATTTT

D gene: NA
J gene: TRBJ2-1
V gene: TRBV25-1
clone size: few
CDR3 protein: CASSDSPGIGRYNEQFF
CDR3 DNA: TGTGCCAGCAGTGACAGTCCGGGGATCGGACGTTACAATGAGCAGTTCTTC

D gene: NA
J gene: TRBJ1-3
V gene: TRBV10-3
clone size: few
CDR3 protein: CAISDGQSGNTIYF
CDR3 DNA: TGTGCCATCAGTGATGGACAGTCTGGAAACACCATATATTTT

D gene: NA
J gene: TRBJ2-6
V gene: TRBV29-1
clone size: NA
CDR3 protein: CSAPLGRDERGANVLTF
CDR3 DNA: TGCAGCGCTCCCTTAGGCAGGGATGAAAGGGGGGCCAACGTCCTGACTTTC

D gene: NA
J gene: TRBJ2-1
V gene: TRBV2
clone size: few
CDR3 protein: CASSGYYNEQFF
CDR3 DNA: TGTGCCAGCAGTGGGTACTACAATGAGCAGTTCTTC

D gene: TRBD2
J gene: TRBJ2-5
V gene: TRBV20-1
clone size: many
CDR3 protein: CSATGTSGGRQETQYF
CDR3 DNA: TGCAGTGCAACCGGGACTAGCGGAGGGCGGCAAGAGACCCAGTACTTC

D gene: NA
J gene: TRBJ2-1
V gene: TRBV14
clone size: few
CDR3 protein: CASSQARPGEQFF
CDR3 DNA: TGTGCCAGCAGCCAAGCTCGCCCGGGGGAGCAGTTCTTC

D gene: TRBD1
J gene: TRBJ1-2
V gene: TRBV10-3
clone size: few
CDR3 protein: CAISEGTAGPYGYTF
CDR3 DNA: TGTGCCATCAGTGAAGGGACAGCCGGCCCCTATGGCTACACCTTC

D gene: NA
J gene: TRBJ2-7
V gene: TRBV20-1
clone size: few
CDR3 protein: CSASGQASSYEQYF
CDR3 DNA: TGCAGTGCTAGTGGGCAGGCGAGCTCCTACGAGCAGTACTTC

D gene: NA
J gene: TRBJ2-7
V gene: TRBV12-3/TRBV12-4
clone size: many
CDR3 protein: CASSRTGTRSSEQYF
CDR3 DNA: TGTGCCAGCAGCCGCACCGGAACTAGGTCTTCCGAGCAGTACTTC

D gene: NA
J gene: TRBJ1-5
V gene: TRBV6-5
clone size: few
CDR3 protein: CASSYSSGRDQPQHF
CDR3 DNA: TGTGCCAGCAGTTACTCATCGGGGAGGGATCAGCCCCAGCATTTT

D gene: NA
J gene: TRBJ2-1
V gene: TRBV4-1
clone size: NA
CDR3 protein: CASSQDVAQSALYNEQFF
CDR3 DNA: TGCGCCAGCAGCCAAGATGTTGCGCAGTCAGCTCTCTACAATGAGCAGTTCTTC